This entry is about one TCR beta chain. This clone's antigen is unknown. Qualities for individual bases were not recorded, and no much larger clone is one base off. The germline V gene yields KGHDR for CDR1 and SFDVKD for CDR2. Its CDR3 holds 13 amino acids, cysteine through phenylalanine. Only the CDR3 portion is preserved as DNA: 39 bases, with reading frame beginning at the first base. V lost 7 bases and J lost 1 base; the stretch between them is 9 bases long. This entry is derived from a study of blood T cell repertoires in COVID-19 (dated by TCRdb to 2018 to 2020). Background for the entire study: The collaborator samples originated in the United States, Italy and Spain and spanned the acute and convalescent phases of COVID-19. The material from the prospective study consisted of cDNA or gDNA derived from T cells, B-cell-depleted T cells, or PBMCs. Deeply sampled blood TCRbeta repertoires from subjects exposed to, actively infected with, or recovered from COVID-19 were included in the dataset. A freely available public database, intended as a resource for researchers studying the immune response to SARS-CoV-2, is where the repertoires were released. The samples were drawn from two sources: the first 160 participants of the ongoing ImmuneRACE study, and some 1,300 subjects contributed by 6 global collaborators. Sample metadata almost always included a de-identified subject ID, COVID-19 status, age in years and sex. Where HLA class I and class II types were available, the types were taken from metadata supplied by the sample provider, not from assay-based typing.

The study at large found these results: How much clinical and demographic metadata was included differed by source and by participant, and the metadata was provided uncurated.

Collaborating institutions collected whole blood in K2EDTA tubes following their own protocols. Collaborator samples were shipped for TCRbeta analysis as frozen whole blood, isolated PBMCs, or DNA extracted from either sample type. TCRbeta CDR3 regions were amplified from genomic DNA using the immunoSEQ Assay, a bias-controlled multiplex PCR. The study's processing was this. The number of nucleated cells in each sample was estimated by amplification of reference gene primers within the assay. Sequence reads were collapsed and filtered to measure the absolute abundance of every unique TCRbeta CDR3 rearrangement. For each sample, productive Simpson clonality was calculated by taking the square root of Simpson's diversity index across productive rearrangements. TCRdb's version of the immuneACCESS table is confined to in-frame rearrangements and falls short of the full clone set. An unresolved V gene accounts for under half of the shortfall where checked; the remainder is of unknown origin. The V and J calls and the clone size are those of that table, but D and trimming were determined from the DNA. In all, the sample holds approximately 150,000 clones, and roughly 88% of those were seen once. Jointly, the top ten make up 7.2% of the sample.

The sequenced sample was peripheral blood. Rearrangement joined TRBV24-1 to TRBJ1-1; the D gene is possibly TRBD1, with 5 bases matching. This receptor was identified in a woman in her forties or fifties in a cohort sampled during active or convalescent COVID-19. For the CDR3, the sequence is CATRETANTEAFF. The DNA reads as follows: TGTGCCACCAGAGAGACAGCGAACACTGAAGCTTTCTTT.